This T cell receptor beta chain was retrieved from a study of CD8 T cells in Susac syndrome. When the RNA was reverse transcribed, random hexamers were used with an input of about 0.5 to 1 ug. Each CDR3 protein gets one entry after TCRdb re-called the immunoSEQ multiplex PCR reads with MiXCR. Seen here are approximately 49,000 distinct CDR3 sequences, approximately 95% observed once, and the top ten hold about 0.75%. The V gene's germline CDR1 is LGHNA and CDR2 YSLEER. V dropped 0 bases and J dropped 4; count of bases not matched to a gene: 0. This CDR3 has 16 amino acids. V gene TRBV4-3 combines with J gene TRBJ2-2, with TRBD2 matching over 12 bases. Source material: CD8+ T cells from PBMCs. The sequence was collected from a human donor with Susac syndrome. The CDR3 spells CASSQELAGGTGELFF. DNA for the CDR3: TGCGCCAGCAGCCAAGAACTAGCGGGGGGCACCGGGGAGCTGTTTTTT.